This is a list of T cell receptor beta chains from one sample in a study of T cell repertoires in ileal Crohn's disease. Sequencing was performed with immunoSEQ multiplex PCR; in TCRdb, only in-frame clones are kept and a portion is missing. The data contain approximately 13,000 clones, about 73% of them seen just once; the ten biggest clones take up under 6%. Sequenced material: ileal tissue. The receptors originated from an adult with Crohn's disease. Each CDR3 is given with its conserved first and last residue. A D gene is named only where the DNA matches it firmly. Size values are once, few and many counts, or a class for expanded clones, and some rows have none.

V,J,size,D,DNA,CDR3
TRBV2,TRBJ2-3,NA,TRBD2,TGTGCCAGCAGTGAAGCGGGGGGGAGCACAGATACGCAGTATTTT,CASSEAGGSTDTQYF
TRBV19,TRBJ1-1,few,NA,TGTGCCAGTATCGCAACCGGGGCCATGAACACTGAAGCTTTCTTT,CASIATGAMNTEAFF
TRBV9,TRBJ2-2,once,TRBD1,TGTGCCAGCAGCCTGGGACAGGGGGGCACCGGGGAGCTGTTTTTT,CASSLGQGGTGELFF
TRBV11-2,TRBJ2-7,NA,TRBD1,TGTGCCAGCACCCCGGACAGGGCACGCGAGCAGTACTTC,CASTPDRAREQYF
TRBV6-1,TRBJ1-1,NA,NA,TGTGCCAGCAGTAGACAGGAGTCCACTGAAGCTTTCTTT,CASSRQESTEAFF
TRBV12-5,TRBJ2-5,NA,TRBD1,TGTGCTAGTGCCCCGGCCAGGGGGCAAGAGACCCAGTACTTC,CASAPARGQETQYF
TRBV6-1,TRBJ2-2,NA,NA,TGTGCCAGCAGTGCGGTCGCTAGCTTCCTCCCCGGGGAGCTGTTTTTT,CASSAVASFLPGELFF
TRBV5-1,TRBJ1-2,medium-sized,TRBD1,TGCGCCAGCAGCTCGCCCGACAGGGTAGAATCCCTAGCTAACTATGGCTACACCTTC,CASSSPDRVESLANYGYTF
TRBV6-6,TRBJ2-7,NA,NA,TGTGCCAGCAGCTTGGACAGTCAGGGGTACGAGCAGTACTTC,CASSLDSQGYEQYF
TRBV2,TRBJ1-3,NA,TRBD1,TGTGCCAGCAGTTTGGACAGGGGCTCTGGAAACACCATATATTTT,CASSLDRGSGNTIYF
TRBV6-5,TRBJ1-2,NA,TRBD1,TGTGCCAGCAGTCCCGGGACAGGGGGCAACTATGGCTACACCTTC,CASSPGTGGNYGYTF
TRBV2,TRBJ2-7,NA,NA,TGTGCCAGCAGTACCACTAGAGAGCAGTACTTC,CASSTTREQYF
TRBV9,TRBJ1-3,NA,NA,TGTGCCAGCAGCGTAGCAGTCGTAGGGGGATATGGAAACACCATATATTTT,CASSVAVVGGYGNTIYF
TRBV27,TRBJ1-3,NA,NA,TGTGCCAGCAGTTCACTCGACACCATGTCTGGAAACACCATATATTTT,CASSSLDTMSGNTIYF
TRBV7-2,TRBJ2-2,medium-sized,TRBD2,TGTGCCAGCAGTCGGCGGGGGGGCAGCGGGGAGCTGTTTTTT,CASSRRGGSGELFF
TRBV19,TRBJ2-1,NA,TRBD2,TGTGCCAGTAGTTTAGCGGGGGGCTCCTACAATGAGCAGTTCTTC,CASSLAGGSYNEQFF
TRBV7-9,TRBJ1-5,NA,NA,TGTGCCAGCAGCTTAGCGCCTGGGCAGGGGTATAGCAATCAGCCCCAGCATTTT,CASSLAPGQGYSNQPQHF
TRBV5-6,TRBJ1-2,few,TRBD1,TGTGCCAGCAGCCAGGACAGGGGCTATGGCTACACCTTC,CASSQDRGYGYTF
TRBV19,TRBJ2-1,NA,TRBD1,TGTGCCAGTAGTCCGACTTGGGGGGAGGGACAGGGGGACGGTGAGCAGTTCTTC,CASSPTWGEGQGDGEQFF
TRBV27,TRBJ2-3,NA,TRBD2,TGTGCCAGCAGTTTGATTCCCGGGACTAGCGGGGGGTGGTTCACAGATACGCAGTATTTT,CASSLIPGTSGGWFTDTQYF
TRBV6-6,TRBJ2-3,NA,TRBD2,TGTGCCAGCAGTTCGTCTAGCGGGGTGGTTGGAGATACGCAGTATTTT,CASSSSSGVVGDTQYF
TRBV11-2,TRBJ2-7,few,TRBD1,TGTGCCAGCAGCTTGGACAGGGCCTACGAGCAGTACTTC,CASSLDRAYEQYF
TRBV4-2,TRBJ2-1,NA,TRBD2,TGTGCCAGCAGCTTAACTAGCGGGGGGGCTGAGGACAATGAGCAGTTCTTC,CASSLTSGGAEDNEQFF
TRBV9,TRBJ2-1,few,TRBD1,TGTGCCAGCAGCGTTACCGGGACAGGGAGCATAAGCAGTGAGCAGTTCTTC,CASSVTGTGSISSEQFF
TRBV27,TRBJ2-7,NA,NA,TGTGCCAGCAGTTTATCAGGTGCGCGCATACCCTACGAGCAGTACTTC,CASSLSGARIPYEQYF
TRBV15,TRBJ1-5,NA,TRBD1,TGTGCCACCTGGACCGGGACAGGGGGTAATCAGCCCCAGCATTTT,CATWTGTGGNQPQHF
TRBV2,TRBJ1-2,NA,NA,TGTGCCAGCAGCTTAACGGATTTAGGCTACACCTTC,CASSLTDLGYTF